What follows are 23 T cell receptor beta chains derived from one specimen sequenced in a study of shared clonotypes between healthy human individuals. Only in-frame clones appear in the TCRdb table, and some are missing; sequencing was by immunoSEQ multiplex PCR. The profile shows roughly 510,000 clones, roughly 79% of them singletons. The sequenced sample consisted of PBMCs. All receptors derive from a woman aged 35 to 49 in good health. Some clones in this sample may be carry-over from other donors' samples.

Worth noting for this clone: A read error may produce the germline difference seen at one junction end. The rearrangement links TRBV7-7 to TRBJ2-1; 7 nucleotides match TRBD1. The CDR3 is 15 residues long. CDR1 SSHAT and CDR2 FNYEAQ come from the germline V gene (reference sequence). CDR3 sequence (DNA): TGTGCTAGCAGCTCAACCCGGGACAGTATCCATGAGCAGTTCTTC. It yields the protein CASSSTRDSIHEQFF.

The CDR3, as DNA: TGTGCCATAAGTCAGGGAGATCTAGCCAAAAACATTCAGTACTTC. It specifies CAISQGDLAKNIQYF. The rearrangement uses TRBV10-3 and TRBJ2-4, with D perhaps TRBD1 or TRBD2 (5 bases each). Germline values: CDR1 ENHRY, CDR2 SYGVKD. V lost 9 bases and J 0 bases, leaving 15 bases between the germline ends. This CDR3 is 15 amino acids long.

The chain joins TRBV4-1 to TRBJ2-7; 11 bases map to TRBD2. This CDR3 is 16 amino acids long. Germline V gene lookup returns CDR1 MGHRA and CDR2 YSYEKL. Unmatched junction bases numbered 5, after V lost 0 bases and J lost 4 bases. The CDR3 loop reads CASSQELAGAVYEQYF. CDR3 in DNA: TGCGCCAGCAGCCAAGAACTAGCGGGAGCAGTATACGAGCAGTACTTC.

About this clone itself: At the DNA level, this CDR3 is encoded by other sequences in the same sample as well. V is TRBV30 and J is TRBJ2-3; D uncertain. This CDR3 has 13 amino acids. The germline V gene has CDR1 GTSNPN and CDR2 SVGIG (reference sequence). V was trimmed by 0 bases and J by 12 bases, leaving 16 bases between them. CDR3 nucleotides: TGTGCCTGGAGTGTACTTAGTACAGACACACAGTATTTT. Amino acids: CAWSVLSTDTQYF.

The chain links TRBV18 to TRBJ1-1; D is ambiguous. Germline assignment: CDR1 KGHSH and CDR2 LQKENI. Trimming removed 6 bases from V and 4 bases from J, with 15 bases in between. CDR3 length: 14 amino acids. CDR3 residues: CASSPAGWGTEAFF. CDR3 sequence (DNA): TGTGCCAGCTCGCCCGCGGGATGGGGCACTGAAGCTTTCTTT.

As DNA, the CDR3 is TGTGCCAGCAGCCGTCTACTAGCGGGCACGGGTGAGCAGTTCTTC. It codes for CASSRLLAGTGEQFF. The chain has TRBV14 and TRBJ2-1; 9 nucleotides line up with TRBD2. Germline trimming cut 4 bases from V and 9 bases from J; bases unmatched to any gene: 10. The CDR3 length is 15 residues. Germline assignment: CDR1 SGHDN and CDR2 FVKESK.

The V gene is TRBV2, the J gene TRBJ1-1; 9 positions agree with TRBD1. From germline, CDR1 is SNHLY and CDR2 FYNNEI. The CDR3 runs 15 residues. V lost 1 base and J lost 7; bases outside the gene matches: 7. This CDR3 reads CASSEVGTGYNEAFF. Here the CDR3 DNA reads TGTGCCAGCAGTGAAGTAGGGACAGGGTACAATGAAGCTTTCTTT.

The V and J genes are TRBV6-5 and TRBJ2-2; weak D call: TRBD1 (6 bases). The V end was cut by 5 bases, the J end by 4 bases, with 11 bases between. This CDR3 comprises 14 residues. The germline V gene has CDR1 MNHEY and CDR2 SVGAGI. The CDR3 region has the DNA TGTGCCAGCAGTGCGCAGGGGTTCACCGGGGAGCTGTTTTTT. It specifies CASSAQGFTGELFF.

The V gene is TRBV5-4, the J gene TRBJ1-2; 10 nucleotides agree with TRBD1. The ends lost 4 bases at V and 6 bases at J; junction bases unmatched: 15. Germline values: CDR1 SGHNT, CDR2 YYREEE (reference sequence). The CDR3 consists of 17 residues. The CDR3 DNA reads TGTGCCAGCAGCCAACCGGGACAGGGGTTCGTCAGTGATGGCTACACCTTC. This codes for CASSQPGQGFVSDGYTF.

The V and J genes are TRBV7-2 and TRBJ1-1; no reliable D call. This CDR3 is 13 amino acids long. Trimming left V 0 bases short and J 4 bases short, with 6 bases between. Germline CDR1 and CDR2: SGHTA and FQGNSA. CDR3 sequence reads: CASSLAVGTEAFF. The CDR3 DNA reads TGTGCCAGCAGCTTAGCGGTGGGCACTGAAGCTTTCTTT.

The chain carries TRBV11-2 and TRBJ2-5; 7 bases fit TRBD2. The DNA end favors TRBJ2-7, so the J call may be wrong. Germline assignment: CDR1 SGHAT and CDR2 FQNNGV. The CDR3 sequence is 15 residues long. The CDR3 here is CASSPPGLTSYEQYF. CDR3 coding DNA: TGTGCCAGCAGCCCCCCGGGACTAACTTCCTACGAGCAGTACTTC.

The genes are TRBV7-6 and TRBJ1-3; D not resolved. The CDR3 has 17 amino acids. Trimming left V 3 bases short and J 1 base short, with 16 bases between. Germline-derived CDR1 and CDR2 are SGHVS and FNYEAQ. The CDR3 loop is CASSFAPGRTSGNTIYF. CDR3 nucleotide sequence: TGTGCCAGCAGCTTCGCACCAGGACGTACTTCTGGAAACACCATATATTTT.

V usage is TRBV6-5 and J usage is TRBJ1-4; D unresolved. Germline CDR1 and CDR2: MNHEY and SVGAGI. V was shortened by 0 bases and J by 7 bases, with 15 bases between the two germline ends. The CDR3 loop spans 16 amino acids. The CDR3 region is CASSYSSGSVGEKLFF. CDR3 nucleotide sequence: TGTGCCAGCAGTTACTCTTCGGGCAGTGTAGGTGAAAAACTGTTTTTT.

The rearrangement links TRBV10-3 to TRBJ2-3, with D possibly TRBD1 on 6 matching bases. Per germline, CDR1 ENHRY and CDR2 SYGVKD. Trimming stripped 7 bases from V and 0 bases from J, with 14 bases between. This CDR3 is 15 amino acids long. CDR3 amino acids: CAITFNRDSTDTQYF. In DNA form, the CDR3 reads TGTGCCATCACTTTCAACAGGGACAGCACAGATACGCAGTATTTT.

J is TRBJ2-1 and V is TRBV19, with TRBD2 identical over 7 bases. V lost 7 bases to trimming and J lost 10 bases; unmatched junction nucleotides: 10. This CDR3 spans 13 amino acids. The V gene's germline CDR1 is LNHDA and CDR2 SQIVND (reference sequence). CDR3 amino acids: CASKVGGVGEQFF. Here the CDR3 DNA reads TGTGCCAGTAAGGTGGGAGGGGTCGGAGAGCAGTTCTTC.

Note on this clone: A clone one base away is much larger, so this may be a read error. J is TRBJ1-1 and V is TRBV7-9; D uncertain. The CDR3 spans 16 residues. Germline lookup yields CDR1 SEHNR and CDR2 FQNEAQ (reference sequence). CDR3 DNA: TGTGCCAGCAGCTTAGGGGCTGGACGTCTGAACACTGAAGCTCTCTTT. Amino acids: CASSLGAGRLNTEALF.

The V call is TRBV10-1, the J call TRBJ2-3; TRBD2 matches 9 bases. Trimming at V came to 5 bases and at J to 5 bases, leaving 8 bases not matched to a gene. There are 15 residues in the CDR3. Germline assignment: CDR1 WNHNN and CDR2 SYGVQD (reference sequence). The CDR3 reads CASSTIAGEVDTQYF. CDR3 DNA: TGCGCCAGCAGTACCATAGCGGGAGAAGTAGATACGCAGTATTTT.

The chain is built from TRBV11-3 and TRBJ2-1; 11 nucleotides agree with TRBD2. This CDR3 comprises 15 residues. CDR1 and CDR2 (germline): SGHNT, YENEEA. V lost 8 bases to trimming and J lost 6 bases; unmatched junction nucleotides: 9. DNA of the CDR3: TGTGCCAGCTCTAGCGGGAGGTCCGGGGTCAATGAGCAGTTCTTC. Protein: CASSSGRSGVNEQFF.

The chain links TRBV9 to TRBJ2-3, with 9 bases fitting TRBD2. The CDR3 is 19 amino acids. The germline V gene has CDR1 SGDLS and CDR2 YYNGEE. With V trimmed by 0 bases and J by 2 bases, 13 bases remained unmatched. The CDR3 nucleotides read TGTGCCAGCAGCGTAGAAGGTAGCGGGAGTGGGGGGCTCACAGATACGCAGTATTTT. Translated, it gives CASSVEGSGSGGLTDTQYF.

V and J are TRBV28 and TRBJ1-1; 7 bases line up with TRBD1. The trim removed 3 bases at V and 5 bases at J, leaving 9 bases unmatched. The CDR3 length is 15 residues. The germline CDR1 and CDR2 sequences are MDHEN and SYDVKM. Here the CDR3 reads CASSFPRQGGTEAFF. CDR3 DNA sequence: TGTGCCAGCAGTTTCCCAAGACAGGGAGGGACTGAAGCTTTCTTT.

Of note for this clone: This sample also contains other DNA sequences that code for the same CDR3. The chain uses TRBV19 and TRBJ2-5; no reliable D call. There are 13 residues in the CDR3. The V end was cut by 1 base, the J end by 1 base, with 4 bases between. Germline CDR1 LNHDA, CDR2 SQIVND (reference sequence). Here the CDR3 DNA reads TGTGCCAGTAGTATAGGTAGCCAAGAGACCCAGTACTTC. Its translation is CASSIGSQETQYF.

The chain has TRBV7-2 and TRBJ2-2, with 8 bases fitting TRBD2. CDR3 size: 17 residues. Germline CDR1 reads SGHTA; CDR2 reads FQGNSA. J lost 4 bases, V lost 0 bases, and 7 bases had no gene match. The CDR3 DNA reads TGTGCCAGCAGCTTAGCCCCGGGAGGGGCAATCACCGGGGAGCTGTTTTTT. This translates into CASSLAPGGAITGELFF.

This clone was found many times. The J gene is TRBJ2-1, the V gene TRBV6-4, with D possibly matching TRBD2 (5 bases). This CDR3 region has 15 residues. Trimming took 5 bases from V and 2 from J, leaving 13 bases between them. Germline values: CDR1 MRHNA, CDR2 SNTAGT. The CDR3 bases are TGTGCCAGCAGTCGTAGCGAGGGAACCTACAATGAGCAGTTCTTC. This gives the protein CASSRSEGTYNEQFF.